Included here is one TCR beta chain sequence, with context. The antigen is undetermined. The sample originates from a study of regulatory and conventional T cells in RAG deficiency. Study findings and constraints: Omenn patients showed >85% Treg-Tconv overlap and shorter CDR3 lengths.

The sorted regulatory T cells were CD4+, CD25-high and CD127-low, with genomic DNA sequenced. With 7 bases clipped from V and 9 bases from J, the junction kept 14 bases outside the gene matches. The CDR3 length is 15 residues. Germline V gives CDR1 MNHGY, CDR2 SVAAGI. Sequenced by immunoSEQ multiplex PCR; TCRdb stores in-frame clones only, minus some. The data show under 20,000 clones, about 87% seen once. The same data also contributed to another study, on regulatory T cells. This second report adds: The primer mix had 52 TRBV and 13 TRBJ primers. Regulatory T cells showed the strongest V-J pair restriction and V/J gene skewing among patient repertoires.

Sequenced sample: Tregs sorted from blood. The TCR comes from a human donor in good health. The chain links TRBV6-9 to TRBJ2-1, with TRBD2 matching 8 bases. The CDR3 bases are TGTGCCAGCACCGTGAGGTTTTTGCGGGAGGTTGAGCAGTTCTTC. Translating gives CASTVRFLREVEQFF.